This entry lists 8 T cell receptor beta chains sequenced from one sample in a study of T-cell memory formation after mild COVID-19. TCRdb passed the 5' RACE reads through MiXCR, listing each CDR3 protein once. The sample holds approximately 430,000 distinct CDR3 sequences, 23% seen once. The sample was PBMCs or a T cell subset sorted from them (not recorded which). The source is an adult woman who had mild COVID-19 (a few samples of this study predate the infection). Cell type and time point are not known.

The chain uses TRBV7-9 and TRBJ2-7; possible D gene TRBD2, 5 bases. The germline V gene encodes CDR1 SEHNR and CDR2 FQNEAQ (reference sequence). V lost 4 bases to trimming and J lost 3 bases, with 16 bases between them. The CDR3 covers 15 residues. CDR3 in amino acids: CASSYPLSGNYEQYF. The CDR3, as DNA: TGTGCCAGCAGCTATCCGCTAAGCGGTAACTACGAGCAGTACTTC.

The chain is built from TRBV20-1 and TRBJ2-3; TRBD2 matches 16 bases. J was trimmed by 3 bases and V by 6 bases; bases with no gene match: 9. The germline V gene has CDR1 DFQATT and CDR2 SNEGSKA (reference sequence). This CDR3 region has 17 residues. The CDR3 loop reads CSASPGLAGGLTDTQYF. The CDR3 nucleotides read TGCAGTGCCTCACCGGGACTAGCGGGGGGGCTGACAGATACGCAGTATTTT.

This clonotype showed up many times. This sequence joins TRBV5-1 and TRBJ2-7; 8 bases agree with TRBD1. With V trimmed by 1 base and J by 5 bases, 8 bases remained unmatched. The germline CDR1 and CDR2 sequences are SGHRS and YFSETQ. This CDR3 region has 15 residues. The CDR3 protein is CASSLYGDRSNEQYF. The CDR3 DNA reads TGCGCCAGCAGCTTGTACGGGGACAGGAGCAACGAGCAGTACTTC.

In this sample, this clonotype turned up a few times. The chain uses TRBV6-2 or TRBV6-3 and TRBJ2-7, with D possibly TRBD2 on 6 matching bases. Between the trimmed V and J ends, which lost 5 bases and 6 bases, there was a span of 17 bases. The CDR3 covers 14 residues. In germline, CDR1 is MNHEY, CDR2 SVGEGT. The CDR3 is CASSVAAISGEQYF. As DNA, the CDR3 is TGTGCCAGCAGTGTAGCGGCGATATCAGGCGAGCAGTACTTC.

This rearrangement joins TRBV29-1 to TRBJ2-3; tentatively, D is TRBD2 (5 bases). The CDR3 spans 12 residues. V lost 7 bases and J lost 3, with 11 bases in between. Germline V gene data show CDR1 as SQVTM and CDR2 as ANQGSEA. As DNA, the CDR3 is TGCAGCGGGGCAGGAGGAACAGATACGCAGTATTTT. It yields the protein CSGAGGTDTQYF.

The gene calls are TRBV29-1 and TRBJ2-4; D is tentatively TRBD1 or TRBD2 (5 bases each). This CDR3 comprises 12 residues. The germline V and J ends were trimmed by 6 bases and 6 bases, with 12 bases remaining between them. Germline CDR1 reads SQVTM; CDR2 reads ANQGSEA. The CDR3 nucleotides read TGCAGCGTGAGGGACGATCCAAACATTCAGTACTTC. It codes for CSVRDDPNIQYF.

The rearrangement uses TRBV7-3 and TRBJ2-1, with 7 bases identical to TRBD2. This CDR3 has 14 amino acids. The germline V gene has CDR1 SGHTA and CDR2 FQGTGA. The V gene end was trimmed by 4 bases and the J gene end by 7 bases; junction bases not matched to a gene: 7. The CDR3 DNA reads as TGTGCCAGCAGCTCCTCCGGGACTACAAATGAGCAGTTCTTC. Amino acid sequence: CASSSSGTTNEQFF.

The chain is built from TRBV5-6 and TRBJ2-7; possible D gene TRBD2, 6 bases. Germline assignment: CDR1 SGHDT and CDR2 YYEEEE. The CDR3 loop spans 14 amino acids. The V and J ends lost 3 bases and 6 bases respectively, with 16 bases between them. CDR3 protein: CASSWMEGRIEQYF. CDR3 in DNA: TGTGCCAGCAGCTGGATGGAGGGGCGAATCGAGCAGTACTTC.